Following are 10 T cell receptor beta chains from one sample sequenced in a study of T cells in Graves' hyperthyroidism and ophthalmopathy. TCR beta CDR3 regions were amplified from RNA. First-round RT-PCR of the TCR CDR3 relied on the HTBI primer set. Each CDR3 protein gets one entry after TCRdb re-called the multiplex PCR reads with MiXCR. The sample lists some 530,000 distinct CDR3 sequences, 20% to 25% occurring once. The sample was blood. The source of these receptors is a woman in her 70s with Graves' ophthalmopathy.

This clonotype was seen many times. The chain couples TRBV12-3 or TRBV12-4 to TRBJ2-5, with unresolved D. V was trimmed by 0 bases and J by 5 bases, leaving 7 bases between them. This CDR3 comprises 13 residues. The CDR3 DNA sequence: TGTGCCAGCAGTTTAGCGGGAAGTGAGACCCAGTACTTC. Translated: CASSLAGSETQYF.

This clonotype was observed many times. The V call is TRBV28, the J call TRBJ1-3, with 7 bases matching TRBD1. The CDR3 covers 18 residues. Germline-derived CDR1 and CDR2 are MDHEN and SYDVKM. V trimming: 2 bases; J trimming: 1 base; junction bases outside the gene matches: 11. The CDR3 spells CASSLPVGQVGSGNTIYF. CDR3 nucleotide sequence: TGTGCCAGCAGTTTACCAGTAGGACAGGTGGGATCTGGAAACACCATATATTTT.

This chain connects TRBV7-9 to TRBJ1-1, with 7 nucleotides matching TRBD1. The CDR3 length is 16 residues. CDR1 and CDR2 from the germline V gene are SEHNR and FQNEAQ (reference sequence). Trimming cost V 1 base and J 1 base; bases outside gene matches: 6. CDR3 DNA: TGTGCCAGCAGCTTAGTAGGGTCAGGGGGGAACACTGAAGCTTTCTTT. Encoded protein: CASSLVGSGGNTEAFF. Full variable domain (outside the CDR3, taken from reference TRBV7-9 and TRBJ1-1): DTGVSQNPRHKITKRGQNVTFRCDPISEHNRLYWYRQTLGQGPEFLTYFQNEAQLEKSRLLSDRFSAERPKGSFSTLEIQRTEQGDSAMYLCASSLVGSGGNTEAFFGQGTRLTVV.

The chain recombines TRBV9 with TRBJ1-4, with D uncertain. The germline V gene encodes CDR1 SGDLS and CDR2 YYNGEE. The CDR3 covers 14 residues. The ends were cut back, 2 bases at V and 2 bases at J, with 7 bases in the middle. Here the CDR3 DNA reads TGTGCCAGCAGCGTGGCGGGGACTAATGAAAAACTGTTTTTT. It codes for CASSVAGTNEKLFF.

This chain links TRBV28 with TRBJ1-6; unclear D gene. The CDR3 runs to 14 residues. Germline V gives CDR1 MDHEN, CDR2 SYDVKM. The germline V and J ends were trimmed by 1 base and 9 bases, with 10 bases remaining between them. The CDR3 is CASSLLVLGSPLHF. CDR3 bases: TGTGCCAGCAGTTTATTGGTCTTGGGTTCACCCCTCCACTTT. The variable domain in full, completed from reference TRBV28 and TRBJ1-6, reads DVKVTQSSRYLVKRTGEKVFLECVQDMDHENMFWYRQDPGLGLRLIYFSYDVKMKEKGDIPEGYSVSREKKERFSLILESASTNQTSMYLCASSLLVLGSPLHFGNGTRLTVT.

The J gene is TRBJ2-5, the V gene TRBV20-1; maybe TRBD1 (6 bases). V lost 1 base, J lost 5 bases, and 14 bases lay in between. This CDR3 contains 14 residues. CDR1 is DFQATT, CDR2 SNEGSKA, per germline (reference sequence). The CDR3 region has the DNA TGCAGTGCTAGAGTAAAGGGGGAGTTGGAGACCCAGTACTTC. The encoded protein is CSARVKGELETQYF.

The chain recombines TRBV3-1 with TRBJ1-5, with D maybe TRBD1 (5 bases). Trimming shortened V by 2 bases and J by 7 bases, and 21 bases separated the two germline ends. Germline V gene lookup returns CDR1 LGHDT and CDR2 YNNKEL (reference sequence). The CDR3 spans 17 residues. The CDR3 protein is CASSQNLGQGRGQPQHF. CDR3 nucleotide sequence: TGTGCCAGCAGCCAAAATTTGGGGCAGGGCCGGGGGCAGCCCCAGCATTTT.

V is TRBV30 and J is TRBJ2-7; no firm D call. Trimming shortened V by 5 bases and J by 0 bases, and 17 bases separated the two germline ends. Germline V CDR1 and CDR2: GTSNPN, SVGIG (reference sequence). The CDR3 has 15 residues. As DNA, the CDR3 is TGTGCCTGGGCTTACCGGGCGCGTACCTCCTACGAGCAGTACTTC. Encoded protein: CAWAYRARTSYEQYF.

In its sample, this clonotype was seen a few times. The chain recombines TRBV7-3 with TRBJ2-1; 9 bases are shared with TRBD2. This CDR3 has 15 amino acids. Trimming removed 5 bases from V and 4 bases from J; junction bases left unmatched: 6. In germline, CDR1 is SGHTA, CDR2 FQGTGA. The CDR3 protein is CASSPVAGEYNEQFF. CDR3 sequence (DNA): TGTGCCAGCAGCCCCGTAGCGGGAGAATACAATGAGCAGTTCTTC.

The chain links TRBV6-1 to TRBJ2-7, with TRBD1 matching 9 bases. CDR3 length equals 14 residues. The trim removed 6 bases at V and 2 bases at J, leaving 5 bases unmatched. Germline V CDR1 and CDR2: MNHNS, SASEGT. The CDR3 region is CASRTGGTAYEQYF. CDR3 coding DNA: TGTGCCAGCAGGACAGGGGGAACCGCCTACGAGCAGTACTTC.